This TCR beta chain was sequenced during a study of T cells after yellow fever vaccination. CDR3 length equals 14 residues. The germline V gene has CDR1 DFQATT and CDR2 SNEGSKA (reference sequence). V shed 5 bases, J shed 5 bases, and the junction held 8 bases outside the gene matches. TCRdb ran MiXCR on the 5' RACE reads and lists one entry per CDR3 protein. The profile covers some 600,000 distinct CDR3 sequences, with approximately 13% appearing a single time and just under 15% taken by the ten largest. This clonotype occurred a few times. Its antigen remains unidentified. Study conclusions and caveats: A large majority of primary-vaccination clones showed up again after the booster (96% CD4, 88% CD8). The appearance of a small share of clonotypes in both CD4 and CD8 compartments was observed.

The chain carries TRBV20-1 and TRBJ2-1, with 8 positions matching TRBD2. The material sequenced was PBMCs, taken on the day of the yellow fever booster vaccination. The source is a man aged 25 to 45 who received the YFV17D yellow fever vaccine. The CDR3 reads CSAFGGAPHNEQFF. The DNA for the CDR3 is TGCAGTGCTTTCGGGGGGGCCCCCCACAATGAGCAGTTCTTC.